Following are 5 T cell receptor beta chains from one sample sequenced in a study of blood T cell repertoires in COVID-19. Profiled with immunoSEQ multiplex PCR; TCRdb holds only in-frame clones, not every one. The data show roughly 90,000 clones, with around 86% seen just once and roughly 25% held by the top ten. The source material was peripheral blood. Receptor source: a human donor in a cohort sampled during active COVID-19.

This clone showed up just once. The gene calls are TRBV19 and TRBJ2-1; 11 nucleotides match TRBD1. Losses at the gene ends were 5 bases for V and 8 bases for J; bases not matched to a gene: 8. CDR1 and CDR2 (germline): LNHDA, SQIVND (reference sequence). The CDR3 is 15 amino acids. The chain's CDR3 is CASSFGQGARDEQFF. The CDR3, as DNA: TGTGCCAGTAGTTTTGGACAGGGGGCTAGGGATGAGCAGTTCTTC.

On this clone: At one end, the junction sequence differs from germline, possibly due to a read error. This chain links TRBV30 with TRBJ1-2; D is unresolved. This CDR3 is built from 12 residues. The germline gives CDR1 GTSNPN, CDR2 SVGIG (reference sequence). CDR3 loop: CALSKGDYGYTF. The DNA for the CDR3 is TGTGCCTTGAGTAAGGGAGACTATGGCTACACCTTC.

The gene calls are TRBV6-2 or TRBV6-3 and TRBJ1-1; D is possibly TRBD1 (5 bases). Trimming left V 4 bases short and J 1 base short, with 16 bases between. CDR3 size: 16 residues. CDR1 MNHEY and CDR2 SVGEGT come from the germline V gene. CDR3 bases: TGTGCCAGCAGTTCCCCCGGCGGGGGATGGAACACTGAAGCTTTCTTT. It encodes CASSSPGGGWNTEAFF.

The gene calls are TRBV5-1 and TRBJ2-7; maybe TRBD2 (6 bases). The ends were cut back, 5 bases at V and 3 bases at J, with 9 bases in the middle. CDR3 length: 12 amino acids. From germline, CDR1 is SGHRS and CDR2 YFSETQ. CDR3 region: CASREGRYEQYF. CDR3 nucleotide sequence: TGCGCCAGCAGGGAGGGGCGCTACGAGCAGTACTTC.

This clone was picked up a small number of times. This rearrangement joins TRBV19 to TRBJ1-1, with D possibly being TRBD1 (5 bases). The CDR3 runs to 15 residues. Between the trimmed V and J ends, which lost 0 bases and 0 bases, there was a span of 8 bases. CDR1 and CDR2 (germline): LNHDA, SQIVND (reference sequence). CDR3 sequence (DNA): TGTGCCAGTAGTATAGAAACAGGAATGAACACTGAAGCTTTCTTT. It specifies CASSIETGMNTEAFF.